This entry is about one TCR beta chain. No antigen is known for it. V shed 1 base and J shed 0 bases, with 7 bases lying between them. The CDR3 has 15 residues. Looked up from germline, CDR1 is MGHRA and CDR2 is YSYEKL. The entry originates in a study of beta chain features in type 1 diabetes. In the study overall: The study examined 107,917,701 sorted cells across all samples.

Purity exceeded 98% in all sorted populations. Study-wide points: In the patient group, naive, central memory and Treg TCRB repertoires seemed more alike than in the healthy donor group. Cells carrying high TCR expression could end up over-represented when cDNA is sequenced.

The isolated RNA, all of it, was reverse transcribed, so expressed TCRB transcripts were what got sequenced. The table came from immunoSEQ multiplex PCR; TCRdb's copy has only in-frame clones and leaves some out. The profile covers 900,000 or so clones, with about a sixth appearing a single time and around 0.02% taken by the ten largest. The sequenced sample was naive CD4+ T cells from blood. The TCR sequence derives from a young woman in good health. V usage is TRBV4-1 and J usage is TRBJ1-3; D is uncertain. CDR3 residues: CASSQAESSGNTIYF. CDR3 coding DNA: TGCGCCAGCAGCCAAGCCGAGAGCTCTGGAAACACCATATATTTT.